Below are 9 T cell receptor beta chains sequenced from a single sample in a study of T cell responses to AZD1222 COVID-19 vaccine. Data came from immunoSEQ multiplex PCR; TCRdb stores just in-frame clones and leaves some out. In the table there are 90,000 to 120,000 clones, around 90% of which are singletons. The sequences come from peripheral blood, collected on day 0 of AZD1222 vaccination. The receptors stem from an adult in good health.

The genes are TRBV27 and TRBJ1-2; the D is unclear. Trimming removed 6 bases from V and 8 bases from J, with 16 bases in between. Germline CDR1 and CDR2: MNHEY and SMNVEV (reference sequence). This CDR3 comprises 13 residues. CDR3 loop: CASSIDRLQGYTF. CDR3 sequence (DNA): TGTGCCAGCAGCATAGACCGACTTCAGGGCTACACCTTC.

The chain is built from TRBV5-1 and TRBJ2-1; 9 bases are a match to TRBD2. Germline V CDR1 and CDR2: SGHRS, YFSETQ. V lost 0 bases and J lost 6; bases outside the gene matches: 4. The CDR3 loop spans 15 amino acids. CDR3 nucleotides: TGCGCCAGCAGCTTGGCCACTAGCGGGTCCAATGAGCAGTTCTTC. This translates into CASSLATSGSNEQFF.

This clone was seen once. The gene calls are TRBV7-9 and TRBJ2-3, with 10 bases aligning to TRBD2. Per germline, CDR1 SEHNR and CDR2 FQNEAQ (reference sequence). There are 16 residues in the CDR3. V was pared by 1 base and J by 4 bases, with 5 bases of the junction left unmatched. The CDR3 DNA reads as TGTGCCAGCAGCTTAGGCCTAGCGGGAGACGCAGATACGCAGTATTTT. Translating gives CASSLGLAGDADTQYF.

The chain joins TRBV4-1 to TRBJ1-5; D ambiguous. Germline CDR1 MGHRA, CDR2 YSYEKL. The CDR3 totals 17 residues. V lost 0 bases to trimming and J lost 0 bases, with 12 bases between them. CDR3 in amino acids: CASSQETTDYSNQPQHF. DNA of the CDR3: TGCGCCAGCAGCCAAGAGACTACGGATTATAGCAATCAGCCCCAGCATTTT.

The J gene is TRBJ1-4, the V gene TRBV5-6, with 7 bases identical to TRBD1. V lost 0 bases and J lost 6; bases outside the gene matches: 14. This CDR3 has 18 amino acids. The germline V gene encodes CDR1 SGHDT and CDR2 YYEEEE. CDR3 bases: TGTGCCAGCAGCTTGGACGGGCCGGAGACAGGGTTCGATGAAAAACTGTTTTTT. This gives the protein CASSLDGPETGFDEKLFF.

The CDR3: CATSDPGTSHHRPPYF. In DNA, the CDR3 is TGTGCCACCTCCGACCCCGGGACTAGTCACCATCGCCCACCGTACTTC. The rearrangement links TRBV2 to TRBJ2-5; 8 nucleotides match TRBD2. Germline V gives CDR1 SNHLY, CDR2 FYNNEI. This CDR3 is built from 16 residues. The trim removed 10 bases at V and 13 bases at J, leaving 26 bases unmatched.

The genes are TRBV6-2 or TRBV6-3 and TRBJ2-2, with 8 bases identical to TRBD1. Trimming cost V 6 bases and J 1 base; bases outside gene matches: 7. The CDR3 loop spans 16 amino acids. Per germline, CDR1 MNHEY and CDR2 SVGEGT. CDR3 DNA sequence: TGTGCCAGCAGCCGGCGCAGGGGGCAGAACACCGGGGAGCTGTTTTTT. This gives the protein CASSRRRGQNTGELFF.

V usage is TRBV18 and J usage is TRBJ2-7, with no clear D. The CDR3 is made up of 13 amino acids. The V gene's germline CDR1 is KGHSH and CDR2 LQKENI. The V end was cut by 3 bases, the J end by 3 bases, with 9 bases between. The CDR3 coding sequence is TGTGCCAGCTCACCCAGTTCCGTCTACGAGCAGTACTTC. It codes for CASSPSSVYEQYF. The whole variable domain, filled in from reference TRBV18 and TRBJ2-7, reads NAGVMQNPRHLVRRRGQEARLRCSPMKGHSHVYWYRQLPEEGLKFMVYLQKENIIDESGMPKERFSAEFPKEGPSILRIQQVVRGDSAAYFCASSPSSVYEQYFGPGTRLTVT.

V gene TRBV6-5 combines with J gene TRBJ1-6, with a weak D call TRBD1 (6 bases). V dropped 2 bases and J dropped 10 bases, with 15 bases sitting between them. In germline, CDR1 is MNHEY, CDR2 SVGAGI. The CDR3 runs to 15 residues. The CDR3 nucleotides are TGTGCCAGCAGTTACGTTGGGGGGCGCGGGTCACCCCTCCACTTT. This sequence encodes CASSYVGGRGSPLHF.